This TCR beta chain came from a study of blood T cell repertoires in COVID-19. V was trimmed by 5 bases and J by 0 bases, leaving 9 bases between them. CDR3 length equals 14 residues. The germline V gene encodes CDR1 SGHRS and CDR2 YFSETQ. Authors' data handling: Amplification of reference gene primers provided the estimated nucleated cell counts. Method: immunoSEQ multiplex PCR; TCRdb's copy keeps in-frame clones and lacks some. V, J and clone size reflect that table, while D and trimming were determined from the DNA. The data contain just over 60,000 clones, about four fifths of them singletons. The Seattle patients, enrolled during active infection, were followed longitudinally. About this clone itself: This specimen includes other DNA sequences encoding the same CDR3.

Input material: peripheral blood. The TCR sequence derives from a man younger than 45 with COVID-19, enrolled during active disease. The chain couples TRBV5-1 to TRBJ1-3; unclear D gene. CDR3 DNA: TGCGCCAGCAGGGACTCCTTCTCTGGAAACACCATATATTTT. Protein product: CASRDSFSGNTIYF.